This passage covers 22 T cell receptor beta chains from one sample sequenced in a study of vaccination effects on CD4 cells after COVID-19. Profiled with immunoSEQ multiplex PCR; TCRdb holds only in-frame clones, not every one. The table lists 25,000 or so clones, roughly 70% of them singletons. These receptors are not linked to any known antigen. Before sequencing took place, the ViraFEST assay used viral peptide pools to expand antigen-specific CD4+ T cells. Following a roughly ten-day culture, CD4+ T cells were purified. All participants had two doses of either the BNT162b2 or mRNA-1273 vaccine. Specimen: CD4+ T cells from PBMCs cultured with SARS-CoV-2 spike peptides, collected after COVID-19 vaccination. These TCRs come from a human donor who received a COVID-19 vaccine.

The rearrangement uses TRBV6-5 and TRBJ1-3; D might be TRBD1 (5 bases). Germline CDR1 MNHEY, CDR2 SVGAGI. The CDR3 extends over 13 amino acids. Trimming took off 2 bases at V and 5 bases at J, with 7 bases between the two ends. The CDR3 region is CASSYDSRNTIYF. The CDR3 DNA reads as TGTGCCAGCAGTTACGACAGCCGAAACACCATATATTTT.

The J gene is TRBJ2-2, the V gene TRBV12-5, with TRBD1 matching 10 bases. This CDR3 comprises 17 residues. V lost 0 bases and J lost 4; bases outside the gene matches: 5. CDR1 is LGHNT and CDR2 is FRNRAP in the germline V gene. CDR3 sequence: CASGLVTGQGFTGELFF. The CDR3 nucleotides are TGTGCTAGTGGTTTGGTTACGGGACAGGGGTTCACCGGGGAGCTGTTTTTT.

This chain joins TRBV9 and TRBJ2-2; the D is unclear. V was clipped by 0 bases and J by 7 bases, with 10 bases between them. The CDR3 consists of 14 residues. The germline V gene encodes CDR1 SGDLS and CDR2 YYNGEE. The CDR3 sequence: CASSVDLGYGELFF. CDR3 coding DNA: TGTGCCAGCAGCGTAGATTTAGGGTACGGGGAGCTGTTTTTT.

This sequence joins TRBV4-1 and TRBJ2-3; D call uncertain. Trimming left V 1 base short and J 5 bases short, with 16 bases between. The CDR3 length is 16 residues. CDR1 MGHRA and CDR2 YSYEKL come from the germline V gene. CDR3 nucleotide sequence: TGCGCCAGCAGCCAAGTAGTTAGGTTTGGTGGAGATACGCAGTATTTT. It specifies CASSQVVRFGGDTQYF.

The CDR3 region has the DNA TGTGCCAGTCGCGTTACCCAGGGGGTCGGGACCGGGGAGCTGTTTTTT. Its translation: CASRVTQGVGTGELFF. J is TRBJ2-2 and V is TRBV5-4, with 7 bases lining up with TRBD1. Trimming cost V 8 bases and J 5 bases; bases outside gene matches: 15. Germline V lookup: CDR1 SGHNT, CDR2 YYREEE (reference sequence). This CDR3 has 16 residues.

This clone was observed a handful of times. This chain connects TRBV7-9 to TRBJ1-6, with 7 nucleotides matching TRBD1. Germline V gene lookup returns CDR1 SEHNR and CDR2 FQNEAQ (reference sequence). J was trimmed by 7 bases and V by 3 bases; bases with no gene match: 3. This CDR3 has 14 residues. CDR3 loop: CASSFTGENSPLHF. The CDR3 DNA reads TGTGCCAGCAGCTTTACAGGGGAAAATTCACCCCTCCACTTT.

This clone was recorded once. This CDR3 reads CASRQGPVGPRGGNTIYF. The CDR3 DNA reads TGTGCCAGCAGACAGGGGCCCGTTGGACCTCGGGGAGGAAACACCATATATTTT. The chain employs TRBV6-4 and TRBJ1-3; 7 positions match TRBD1. Germline values: CDR1 MRHNA, CDR2 SNTAGT. This CDR3 comprises 18 residues. V was pared by 6 bases and J by 4 bases, with 18 bases of the junction left unmatched.

The chain carries TRBV5-1 and TRBJ1-4; TRBD1 is a possible D gene (6 bases). Germline-derived CDR1 and CDR2 are SGHRS and YFSETQ. The CDR3 has 14 amino acids. Trimming left V 1 base short and J 8 bases short, with 12 bases between. The CDR3 nucleotides are TGCGCCAGCAGCTTGCTGGGGGGCCAGGAAAAACTGTTTTTT. It codes for CASSLLGGQEKLFF.

The V and J genes are TRBV18 and TRBJ2-3; 12 nucleotides align to TRBD2. Trimming cost V 0 bases and J 2 bases; bases outside gene matches: 6. In germline, CDR1 is KGHSH, CDR2 LQKENI. The CDR3 runs 18 residues. CDR3 sequence (DNA): TGTGCCAGCTCACCACCTCGGACTAGCGGGACCCCCACAGATACGCAGTATTTT. Amino acid sequence: CASSPPRTSGTPTDTQYF.

V is TRBV7-9 and J is TRBJ1-4, with D unclear. This CDR3 is 17 amino acids long. The germline V and J ends were trimmed by 1 base and 4 bases, with 16 bases remaining between them. Germline values: CDR1 SEHNR, CDR2 FQNEAQ (reference sequence). In nucleotides, the CDR3 is TGTGCCAGCAGCTTAGGGCCCCCTGGGCAGCTTAATGAAAAACTGTTTTTT. Translation: CASSLGPPGQLNEKLFF.

This chain uses TRBV21-1 with TRBJ1-5; no check of the table's D call, TRBD1, against the DNA was made. TRBV21-1 is a documented pseudogene. This CDR3 is 20 amino acids long. CDR3 nucleotide sequence: TGTGCCAGCAGCTTACTAACCGGGACAGGGTCATCTGGCGGCAATCAGCCCCAGCATTTT. This sequence encodes CASSLLTGTGSSGGNQPQHF.

The sample holds one count of this clone. The chain carries TRBV10-3 and TRBJ1-6; unclear D gene. The germline V and J ends were trimmed by 6 bases and 0 bases, with 3 bases remaining between them. The CDR3 totals 13 residues. Germline loops: CDR1 ENHRY, CDR2 SYGVKD. In nucleotides, the CDR3 is TGTGCCATCAGATCCTCCTATAATTCACCCCTCCACTTT. Encoded protein: CAIRSSYNSPLHF.

This chain connects TRBV30 to TRBJ2-7; 9 bases line up with TRBD2. CDR3 length: 12 amino acids. Germline CDR1 GTSNPN, CDR2 SVGIG (reference sequence). Trimming at V came to 0 bases and at J to 9 bases, leaving 3 bases not matched to a gene. The CDR3 sequence: CAWSVGAGGQYF. The CDR3 nucleotides are TGTGCCTGGAGTGTAGGAGCGGGGGGGCAGTACTTC.

This clone was recorded once. The rearrangement joins TRBV10-3 to TRBJ1-1; 7 nucleotides align to TRBD1. CDR3 length: 15 amino acids. CDR1 is ENHRY, CDR2 SYGVKD, per germline. Losses at the gene ends were 0 bases for V and 1 base for J; bases not matched to a gene: 2. For the CDR3, the DNA is TGTGCCATCAGTGAGTCGAGACAGGGGAACACTGAAGCTTTCTTT. It specifies CAISESRQGNTEAFF.

The chain joins TRBV7-2 to TRBJ1-5, with a weak D call TRBD1 (5 bases). Germline V lookup: CDR1 SGHTA, CDR2 FQGNSA. Trimming cost V 5 bases and J 2 bases, with 16 bases left between them. The CDR3 length is 16 residues. Written as DNA, the CDR3 is TGTGCCAGCAGCCCGGCTTTAGGGGTGGGCAATCAGCCCCAGCATTTT. This codes for CASSPALGVGNQPQHF.

The V gene is TRBV7-9, the J gene TRBJ1-3; possibly TRBD1 for D (5 bases). The V gene lost 5 bases and the J gene lost 3 bases, with 14 bases spanning the gap. The germline V gene has CDR1 SEHNR and CDR2 FQNEAQ (reference sequence). This CDR3 has 15 amino acids. This chain's CDR3 is CASSRTTGGGNTIYF. The CDR3 nucleotides read TGTGCCAGCAGCCGCACAACAGGCGGTGGAAACACCATATATTTT.

V and J are TRBV3-1 (or the pseudogene TRBV3-2) and TRBJ2-7; D not resolved. This CDR3 has 11 residues. Trimming removed 5 bases from V and 0 bases from J, with 2 bases in between. The germline gives CDR1 LGHDT, CDR2 YNNKEL (reference sequence). The CDR3 region is CASSVSYEQYF. The CDR3 DNA follows: TGTGCCAGCAGCGTCTCCTACGAGCAGTACTTC.

The chain links TRBV2 to TRBJ2-5; tentative D call: TRBD2 (7 bases). In germline, CDR1 is SNHLY, CDR2 FYNNEI. Trimming left V 9 bases short and J 2 bases short, with 16 bases between. The CDR3 totals 14 residues. CDR3 in amino acids: CASSQQGGQETQYF. CDR3 nucleotides: TGTGCCAGTAGCCAACAGGGAGGGCAAGAGACCCAGTACTTC.

The rearrangement links TRBV5-1 to TRBJ1-2; D gene ambiguous. The germline V gene encodes CDR1 SGHRS and CDR2 YFSETQ. The V and J ends lost 0 bases and 2 bases respectively, with 11 bases between them. CDR3 length: 15 residues. The DNA for the CDR3 is TGCGCCAGCAGCTTGGAACCGGCGAGAAACTATGGCTACACCTTC. It yields the protein CASSLEPARNYGYTF.

This sequence joins TRBV4-1 and TRBJ2-3, with 10 bases matching TRBD1. The CDR3 covers 15 residues. CDR1 and CDR2 (germline): MGHRA, YSYEKL. Trimming at V came to 3 bases and at J to 6 bases, leaving 6 bases not matched to a gene. The CDR3 here is CASSHPGQGLDTQYF. The CDR3 DNA is TGCGCCAGCAGCCATCCGGGACAGGGGTTGGATACGCAGTATTTT.

The rearrangement links TRBV10-3 to TRBJ2-5, with no clear D. Trimming left V 6 bases short and J 1 base short, with 9 bases between. Germline assignment: CDR1 ENHRY and CDR2 SYGVKD. This CDR3 comprises 13 residues. The CDR3 here is CAIRGSGQETQYF. CDR3 coding DNA: TGTGCCATCAGGGGGTCGGGCCAAGAGACCCAGTACTTC.

V usage is TRBV6-2 or TRBV6-3 and J usage is TRBJ2-3; D not resolved. The CDR3 is 18 amino acids. V shed 3 bases and J shed 0 bases, with 19 bases lying between them. Germline V gene sequence: CDR1 MNHEY, CDR2 SVGEGT. The CDR3 DNA reads as TGTGCCAGCAGTTATCCCGGCTTTGTCCGAGAAAGCACAGATACGCAGTATTTT. This sequence encodes CASSYPGFVRESTDTQYF.